These T cell receptor beta chains were read from a single sample in a study of tumor and adjacent non-tumor tissue in lung cancer. Each CDR3 protein gets one entry after TCRdb re-called the multiplex PCR reads with MiXCR. Among nearly 50,000 distinct CDR3 sequences, more than 55% were seen once, and the ten largest hold approximately 28%. Sequencing was done on a sample of distant non-tumor lung tissue. Source of these receptors: a woman in her sixties or seventies with non-small cell lung cancer. Each CDR3 is given without its conserved first and last residue. The order of the fields is V gene, D gene, J gene, CDR3 protein. The D gene is left open where the match is weak.

>TRBV5-6|.|TRBJ1-6
ASSSINSPLH
>TRBV29-1|TRBD2|TRBJ2-1
SSNEAGERD
>TRBV11-1|.|TRBJ2-1
ASSHIDPWEQL
>TRBV5-1|TRBD2|TRBJ2-2
ASSSVAGGYGELF
>TRBV5-1|.|TRBJ2-7
ASSFRQEPYEQY
>TRBV4-2|.|TRBJ2-3
ASSQGSSLEADTQC
>TRBV28|.|TRBJ1-6
ASIPAGQNAYNSPLH
>TRBV29-1|.|TRBJ2-3
SIQGQQDTQY
>TRBV29-1|TRBD1|TRBJ2-1
SVREGDRVTNEES
>TRBV4-1|TRBD2|TRBJ2-1
ASSQKRGTSLLGEQF
>TRBV5-1|.|TRBJ2-7
VSSLGTRAYEQY
>TRBV4-1|.|TRBJ2-7
ASSPRDDTYEQY
>TRBV5-1|.|TRBJ2-1
ANSLVGGGGRIIGDEQF
>TRBV10-3|.|TRBJ2-1
AITADGRASEHF
>TRBV4-1|.|TRBJ2-5
ASSQPDIQGTQY
>TRBV29-1|.|TRBJ2-5
SVYTGGETQY
>TRBV6-5|TRBD1|TRBJ1-1
ASSKQGATSAF
>TRBV6-6|.|TRBJ2-2
ASHGLDGGDTGELF
>TRBV7-8|.|TRBJ1-2
ASSLGSVAYGYT
>TRBV6-2/TRBV6-3|TRBD1|TRBJ1-1
ASSPGGGRAKAF
>TRBV29-1|.|TRBJ2-5
SIDRGGETLY
>TRBV6-5|TRBD1|TRBJ1-1
ASSYGSGGLNTEAI
>TRBV21-1|.|TRBJ1-2
ASSKVAETSNYGYT
>TRBV12-3/TRBV12-4|.|TRBJ2-1
ASGFNVQF
>TRBV6-6|.|TRBJ2-5
ASNPAFETQY
>TRBV12-3/TRBV12-4|.|TRBJ2-1
ANCLGNEQF
>TRBV5-5|.|TRBJ1-6
ASRTPESPLH
>TRBV6-2/TRBV6-3|TRBD2|TRBJ2-1
ATSSHRAGGYNEQF
>TRBV24-1|TRBD1|TRBJ2-3
ATSDPAGGRWTDTQY
>TRBV4-1|TRBD2|TRBJ2-2
ASSQEGSGSGVRNTGELF
>TRBV29-1|.|TRBJ2-2
SVVWGTGELF
>TRBV5-6|.|TRBJ1-1
ASNSTGNTEAF
>TRBV30|.|TRBJ1-1
AWSVGVGRATEAS
>TRBV20-1|TRBD1|TRBJ1-1
SARAGGNTEAF
>TRBV12-3/TRBV12-4|TRBD2|TRBJ2-7
ASSRGLAYYKQY
>TRBV20-1|.|TRBJ1-1
SAREDRDTEDF
>TRBV29-1|.|TRBJ1-2
SVLDLYDHT
>TRBV5-1|.|TRBJ1-1
ASSLAVLNTEAF
>TRBV6-1|TRBD1|TRBJ1-4
ASSEIPGQPSTNEKLF
>TRBV5-1|.|TRBJ2-5
ASSLAGAQETQY
>TRBV5-6|TRBD2|TRBJ2-1
ASTRRLAGVRNEQF
>TRBV4-2|.|TRBJ2-7
ANSQDLSGTNSYEQY
>TRBV6-1|.|TRBJ1-6
ASSYRMGANSPLR
>TRBV6-4|.|TRBJ2-6
ASRGSAGANVLT
>TRBV12-3/TRBV12-4|TRBD2|TRBJ2-7
ASRATLAGGPYEQY
>TRBV6-6|TRBD1|TRBJ2-1
AISYTFGQGLDNEQF
>TRBV10-1|TRBD1|TRBJ2-1
VSSSGQYNEQF
>TRBV11-1|.|TRBJ2-2
VSSFGQGTGELF
>TRBV28|.|TRBJ1-2
ASSLSWGADYDYT
>TRBV30|.|TRBJ1-2
AWSVSSIYGYT
>TRBV29-1|TRBD2|TRBJ2-1
NFMELAGTGDNEQF